Below, 29 T cell receptor beta chains from the same sample are listed, as sequenced in a study of blood T cell repertoires in COVID-19. The assay was immunoSEQ multiplex PCR, and TCRdb's table has in-frame clones only and misses some. The sample consists of fewer than 200,000 clones, around four fifths of them appearing once. The sequenced sample consisted of peripheral blood. All receptors derive from a man between 70 and 80 years old with acute or convalescent COVID-19.

CDR3 loop: CASNYDRAGSPLHF. The CDR3 region has the DNA TGTGCCAGCAACTACGACAGGGCGGGATCACCCCTCCACTTT. The rearrangement uses TRBV5-4 and TRBJ1-6; 7 bases map to TRBD1. V lost 6 bases and J lost 10; bases outside the gene matches: 10. The CDR3 is made up of 14 amino acids. Germline-derived CDR1 and CDR2 are SGHNT and YYREEE (reference sequence).

As regards this clone: At one end, the junction sequence differs from germline, possibly due to a read error. This chain connects TRBV5-1 to TRBJ1-2; the D gene is possibly TRBD1 (5 bases). From germline, CDR1 is SGHRS and CDR2 YFSETQ. There are 15 residues in the CDR3. CDR3 DNA: TGCGCCCGCAGCGCCGGTGGGGGGAGAAACTATGGCTACACCTTC. Its protein is CARSAGGGRNYGYTF. Drawing the rest from reference TRBV5-1 and TRBJ1-2, the complete variable domain is KAGVTQTPRYLIKTRGQQVTLSCSPISGHRSVSWYQQTPGQGLQFLFEYFSETQRNKGNFPGRFSGRQFSNSRSEMNVSTLELGDSALYLCARSAGGGRNYGYTFGSGTRLTVV.

This chain connects TRBV11-2 to TRBJ1-2; D is unresolved. This CDR3 contains 12 residues. Trimming removed 1 base at V and 8 bases at J, with 8 bases between. The V gene's germline CDR1 is SGHAT and CDR2 FQNNGV. The CDR3 DNA sequence: TGTGCCAGCAGCTTAGGTCGACAAGGCTACACCTTC. Translated: CASSLGRQGYTF.

V usage is TRBV7-9 and J usage is TRBJ1-1; no definite D call. The CDR3 runs to 13 residues. Trimming left V 2 bases short and J 4 bases short, with 8 bases between. Germline CDR1 reads SEHNR; CDR2 reads FQNEAQ (reference sequence). The CDR3 sequence is CASSLYGATEAFF. CDR3 in DNA: TGTGCCAGCAGCTTATATGGAGCCACTGAAGCTTTCTTT.

The chain carries TRBV29-1 and TRBJ2-2; D call uncertain. The V gene's germline CDR1 is SQVTM and CDR2 ANQGSEA. The CDR3 sequence is 14 residues long. Trimming pared 3 bases from V and 2 bases from J, leaving 10 bases between. CDR3 in DNA: TGCAGCGTTGAGAACAACGCAAACACCGGGGAGCTGTTTTTT. Amino acids: CSVENNANTGELFF.

The V call is TRBV11-2, the J call TRBJ2-5; D call uncertain. This CDR3 is 13 amino acids long. CDR1 and CDR2 (germline): SGHAT, FQNNGV. Trimming took off 1 base at V and 5 bases at J, with 8 bases between the two ends. The DNA for the CDR3 is TGTGCCAGCAGCTTAGCTAGAACGGAGACCCAGTACTTC. Translating it yields CASSLARTETQYF.

The chain uses TRBV28 and TRBJ2-1, with 7 bases that match TRBD1. This CDR3 contains 13 residues. V shed 7 bases, J shed 4 bases, and the junction held 4 bases outside the gene matches. CDR1 MDHEN and CDR2 SYDVKM come from the germline V gene. The CDR3 region is CASTTDRYNEQFF. The DNA for the CDR3 is TGTGCCAGCACCACGGACAGGTACAATGAGCAGTTCTTC.

The J gene is TRBJ2-7, the V gene TRBV18; D possibly corresponds to TRBD1 (6 bases). The ends were cut back, 4 bases at V and 3 bases at J, with 10 bases in the middle. The germline V gene has CDR1 KGHSH and CDR2 LQKENI. The length of the CDR3 is 13 residues. Here the CDR3 DNA reads TGTGCCAGCTCACTCCAACAGGGCTACGAGCAGTACTTC. Amino acid sequence: CASSLQQGYEQYF.

This rearrangement joins TRBV6-5 to TRBJ2-7; D remains unclear. Germline CDR1 is MNHEY and CDR2 is SVGAGI. The V gene lost 1 base and the J gene lost 0 bases, with 13 bases spanning the gap. This CDR3 has 16 residues. CDR3: CASSYFGRTPSYEQYF. DNA for the CDR3: TGTGCCAGCAGTTACTTTGGCCGTACCCCCTCCTACGAGCAGTACTTC.

CDR3 in amino acids: CASSLMGRGQGIHEQYF. CDR3 nucleotides: TGTGCCAGCAGCTTAATGGGAAGGGGACAGGGAATACACGAGCAGTACTTC. The chain employs TRBV7-3 and TRBJ2-7; 9 bases map to TRBD1. This CDR3 has 17 amino acids. V lost 1 base and J lost 5; bases outside the gene matches: 12. From germline, CDR1 is SGHTA and CDR2 FQGTGA.

The chain is built from TRBV9 and TRBJ2-7, with D perhaps matching TRBD1 (5 bases). Trimming cost V 4 bases and J 9 bases, with 14 bases left between them. This CDR3 contains 12 residues. CDR1 is SGDLS and CDR2 is YYNGEE in the germline V gene. The CDR3: CASSTGRGGQYF. For the CDR3, the DNA is TGTGCCAGCAGCACTGGAAGGGGTGGGCAGTACTTC.

V is TRBV5-1 and J is TRBJ2-7, with TRBD2 matching 9 bases. Germline V gives CDR1 SGHRS, CDR2 YFSETQ. The J segment lost 2 bases and the V segment lost 6 bases, leaving 6 bases of the junction unmatched. The CDR3 runs 14 residues. The CDR3 DNA sequence: TGCGCCAGCACCCTAGCGGGGCTCCCCTACGAGCAGTACTTC. It codes for CASTLAGLPYEQYF.

The chain couples TRBV19 to TRBJ1-1, with 8 positions matching TRBD1. Germline V gene lookup returns CDR1 LNHDA and CDR2 SQIVND (reference sequence). This CDR3 spans 14 amino acids. The junction had 4 bases not matched to a gene; V was cut back by 5 bases and J by 2 bases. The CDR3 loop reads CASSGGQGNTEAFF. CDR3 DNA sequence: TGTGCCAGTAGTGGCGGACAGGGAAACACTGAAGCTTTCTTT.

This chain uses TRBV19 with TRBJ1-1; 7 nucleotides line up with TRBD1. J lost 4 bases, V lost 8 bases, and 13 bases had no gene match. This CDR3 region has 15 residues. The V gene's germline CDR1 is LNHDA and CDR2 SQIVND (reference sequence). The CDR3 protein is CASGALQGSRTEAFF. The CDR3 region has the DNA TGTGCCAGTGGAGCCTTACAGGGGAGTCGCACTGAAGCTTTCTTT.

This clone has only a few counts. The rearrangement uses TRBV6-5 and TRBJ2-1; TRBD2 matches at 7 bases. J was trimmed by 9 bases and V by 0 bases; bases with no gene match: 5. Germline V lookup: CDR1 MNHEY, CDR2 SVGAGI. CDR3 size: 14 residues. The CDR3 sequence: CASSYSLGRGEQFF. CDR3 nucleotide sequence: TGTGCCAGCAGTTACTCGCTGGGGAGGGGTGAGCAGTTCTTC.

The chain links TRBV25-1 to TRBJ1-3; D gene ambiguous. Germline CDR1 reads MGHDK; CDR2 reads SYGVNS. V lost 4 bases, J lost 16 bases, and 14 bases lay in between. The CDR3 has 11 amino acids. This CDR3 reads CASSANQAQYF. In DNA, the CDR3 is TGTGCCAGCAGTGCTAATCAGGCCCAGTATTTT.

This clone was seen just once. The chain has TRBV4-2 and TRBJ2-2; 10 bases agree with TRBD1. This CDR3 region has 17 residues. The germline CDR1 and CDR2 sequences are LGHNA and YNFKEQ. The junction had 5 bases not matched to a gene; V was cut back by 0 bases and J by 4 bases. Written as DNA, the CDR3 is TGTGCCAGCAGCCAAGATACGGGGACAGGGGTCACCGGGGAGCTGTTTTTT. It translates to CASSQDTGTGVTGELFF.

This chain links TRBV19 with TRBJ1-2; D remains ambiguous. The CDR3 totals 14 residues. V lost 4 bases, J lost 0 bases, and 9 bases lay in between. CDR1 and CDR2 (germline): LNHDA, SQIVND (reference sequence). The DNA of the CDR3 is TGTGCCAGTAGTACCCCGGGAGCTAACTATGGCTACACCTTC. Translation gives CASSTPGANYGYTF.

The count of this clone is one. The CDR3 reads CASILLAPNTEAFF. CDR3 sequence (DNA): TGTGCCAGCATCCTCTTGGCACCTAACACTGAAGCTTTCTTT. The V call is TRBV2, the J call TRBJ1-1; D gene uncertain. The CDR3 consists of 14 residues. Germline loops: CDR1 SNHLY, CDR2 FYNNEI. Trimming took 7 bases from V and 2 from J, leaving 14 bases between them.

V is TRBV5-4 and J is TRBJ2-3; 11 bases fit TRBD2. Looked up from germline, CDR1 is SGHNT and CDR2 is YYREEE (reference sequence). The CDR3 totals 16 residues. V gave up 3 bases and J gave up 4 bases; unmatched junction bases: 7. As DNA, the CDR3 is TGTGCCAGCAGCTCCACTAGCGGGAGATACTCAGATACGCAGTATTTT. As protein: CASSSTSGRYSDTQYF.

V usage is TRBV2 and J usage is TRBJ1-4, with unresolved D. The V end was cut by 3 bases, the J end by 7 bases, with 9 bases between. Germline assignment: CDR1 SNHLY and CDR2 FYNNEI. The CDR3 is made up of 13 amino acids. CDR3 amino acids: CASSDSLGEKLFF. DNA for the CDR3: TGTGCCAGCAGTGATTCTCTAGGTGAAAAACTGTTTTTT.

The chain employs TRBV6-2 or TRBV6-3 and TRBJ1-5, with D possibly being TRBD1 (6 bases). Germline V lookup: CDR1 MNHEY, CDR2 SVGEGT. The CDR3 covers 16 residues. Trimming removed 3 bases at V and 1 base at J, with 13 bases between. The CDR3 is CASSYPGVGSNQPQHF. CDR3 bases: TGTGCCAGCAGTTATCCAGGGGTAGGGAGCAATCAGCCCCAGCATTTT.

J is TRBJ1-1 and V is TRBV24-1; 8 bases map to TRBD1. CDR3 length: 18 residues. The V and J ends lost 3 bases and 4 bases, in that order; junction bases with no gene match: 15. Germline loops: CDR1 KGHDR, CDR2 SFDVKD. The CDR3 loop is CATSDRDRQFLRGTEAFF. For the CDR3, the DNA is TGTGCCACCAGTGATCGGGACAGGCAATTTTTGAGGGGCACTGAAGCTTTCTTT.

The J gene is TRBJ1-6, the V gene TRBV6-5, with TRBD1 as a possible D gene (6 bases). V was shortened by 3 bases and J by 10 bases, with 19 bases between the two germline ends. This CDR3 region has 16 residues. Germline V CDR1 and CDR2: MNHEY, SVGAGI. The CDR3, as DNA: TGTGCCAGCAGTTATCGGACAGCCTCCAGAGGGTCACCCCTCCACTTT. This encodes CASSYRTASRGSPLHF.

The chain links TRBV6-6 to TRBJ2-2; 7 positions agree with TRBD2. Per germline, CDR1 MNHNY and CDR2 SVGAGI (reference sequence). With V trimmed by 2 bases and J by 1 base, 4 bases remained unmatched. CDR3 length: 16 residues. CDR3 nucleotide sequence: TGTGCCAGCAGTTACGTGCCTAGCGGGAACACCGGGGAGCTGTTTTTT. Translation gives CASSYVPSGNTGELFF.

The CDR3 nucleotides read TGTGCCAGCAGCTTAGGACAGGGGGCGCGCGAGCAGTACTTC. It is translated as CASSLGQGAREQYF. The rearrangement links TRBV11-2 to TRBJ2-7; 10 bases fit TRBD1. The CDR3 is 14 amino acids. In germline, CDR1 is SGHAT, CDR2 FQNNGV. The junction had 3 bases not matched to a gene; V was cut back by 1 base and J by 6 bases.

V is TRBV10-1 and J is TRBJ2-5, with 13 bases matching TRBD2. The J segment lost 4 bases and the V segment lost 7 bases, leaving 9 bases of the junction unmatched. The CDR3 spans 16 residues. CDR1 is WNHNN and CDR2 is SYGVQD in the germline V gene (reference sequence). The CDR3 here is CASNRLAGGSRETQYF. CDR3 in DNA: TGCGCCAGCAACCGACTAGCGGGAGGATCAAGAGAGACCCAGTACTTC.

The chain employs TRBV11-3 and TRBJ1-6, with a weak D call TRBD1 (6 bases). Germline CDR1 is SGHNT and CDR2 is YENEEA. Between the trimmed V and J ends, which lost 0 bases and 7 bases, there was a span of 10 bases. This CDR3 region has 15 residues. The CDR3 coding sequence is TGTGCCAGCAGCTTAGAGGGGACAATGAATTCACCCCTCCACTTT. Amino acids: CASSLEGTMNSPLHF.

The chain has TRBV27 and TRBJ2-1; a possible D gene is TRBD2 (6 bases). Deletions cut 5 bases from V and 8 bases from J, with 13 bases between. From germline, CDR1 is MNHEY and CDR2 SMNVEV (reference sequence). This CDR3 spans 13 amino acids. The CDR3 spells CASSVLAFDEQFF. The CDR3, as DNA: TGTGCCAGCAGTGTACTAGCTTTCGATGAGCAGTTCTTC.